The rows below give T cell receptor beta chains drawn from one sample of a study of T-cell reconstitution after alpha-beta-depleted transplantation in children. TCRdb reprocessed the PCR reads with MiXCR, giving one entry per CDR3 protein. In the table there are more than 75,000 distinct CDR3 sequences, about a quarter of which are singletons. This material consisted of PBMCs, taken before TCRalphabeta/CD19-depleted stem cell transplant. The receptors were gathered from a boy aged 2 to 10 with acute lymphoblastic leukemia, due to receive a stem cell transplant. CDR3s include the opening cysteine and the closing phenylalanine or tryptophan.

V	J	length	CDR3
TRBV10-1	TRBJ2-7	11	CASGTSNEQYF
TRBV20-1	TRBJ2-7	14	CSAPSGAGAYEQYF
TRBV7-7	TRBJ2-2	13	CASSLTNTGELFF
TRBV7-8	TRBJ1-5	14	CASTPQQGLRPQHF
TRBV28	TRBJ2-2	12	CASSRATGELFF
TRBV10-2	TRBJ2-4	16	CASSESAFLAKNIQYF
TRBV7-2	TRBJ2-3	13	CASSSGWGDTQYF
TRBV10-3	TRBJ2-3	15	CAIRRGGGGTDTQYF
TRBV12-3/TRBV12-4	TRBJ2-7	15	CASSLRLAGDRRQYF
TRBV15	TRBJ1-1	15	CATSSGRGVNTEAFF
TRBV9	TRBJ2-2	16	CASSVDSGQGAGELFF
TRBV5-1	TRBJ2-5	12	CASHGTGETQYF
TRBV7-2	TRBJ2-1	17	CASSLVLAGVPHNEQFF
TRBV6-5	TRBJ2-3	14	CASSYLGRADTQYF
TRBV28	TRBJ1-1	14	CASSFTPGNTEAFF
TRBV5-1	TRBJ2-7	15	CASTFGSGGSYEQYF
TRBV20-1	TRBJ2-1	18	CSASPRGLQAGAYFGQFF
TRBV5-1	TRBJ1-5	14	CASSLDTGEQPQHF
TRBV7-2	TRBJ1-1	13	CAARGGMNTEAFF
TRBV7-3	TRBJ1-5	17	CATNRDQGTKGNQPQHF
TRBV10-3	TRBJ2-1	17	CAISEEDSPRGLNEQFF
TRBV7-8	TRBJ2-1	15	CASRGGRRSYNEQFF
TRBV12-3/TRBV12-4	TRBJ2-7	12	CASSLLGYEQYF
TRBV28	TRBJ1-1	14	CASSLGGMNTEAFF
TRBV12-3/TRBV12-4	TRBJ1-4	14	CASSLGGSNEKLFF
TRBV18	TRBJ2-1	15	CASSRASATYNEQFF
TRBV4-2	TRBJ1-1	14	CASSQGHRGTEAFF
TRBV7-2	TRBJ1-6	14	CASSLGTGVSPLHF
TRBV12-3/TRBV12-4	TRBJ2-7	16	CASSPQQDRGSYEQYF
TRBV7-9	TRBJ1-1	16	CASSLAGTGGNTEAFF
TRBV18	TRBJ2-7	14	CASSIVRGPYEQYF
TRBV3-1	TRBJ2-1	14	CASSNLDLRNEQFF
TRBV7-2	TRBJ2-1	14	CASSPTPMGSAQFF
TRBV12-3/TRBV12-4	TRBJ2-7	19	CASSSVRGTSGRGKDEQYF
TRBV19	TRBJ2-7	15	CASSALAGEVFEQYF
TRBV28	TRBJ1-5	15	CASSLRRGYGQPQHF
TRBV5-6	TRBJ2-3	14	CASSLVGKVDTQYF
TRBV28	TRBJ2-2	16	CASILSGQGFAGELFF
TRBV15	TRBJ2-7	10	CATSRKKQYF
TRBV6-1	TRBJ1-2	13	CATWSPRGYGYTF
TRBV4-2	TRBJ2-1	16	CASSQDRGGGDNEQFF
TRBV6-2/TRBV6-3	TRBJ2-1	15	CASSYKGIISNEQFF
TRBV7-8	TRBJ2-1	16	CASSPRGSGSYNEQFF
TRBV27	TRBJ2-7	14	CASTAGTGVNEQYF